The present entry profiles one T cell receptor beta chain with its context. The assay was immunoSEQ multiplex PCR, and TCRdb's table has in-frame clones only and misses some. The sample includes approximately 280,000 clones, about 87% of them seen just once. This sample is drawn from a study of Ad26.COV2.S vaccination and SARS-CoV-2 variants. Treatment in this sample: some 19 received Ad26.COV2.S at low or high dose, single or two shots; about 5 received placebo; per-sample allocation not given. Samples analyzed were those drawn on day 63 after the first vaccine or placebo injection. This adult donor, from Boston, was 18-55 years old. Expressing Wuhan-strain SARS-CoV-2 spike, an Ad26 vector served as the vaccine. V lost 1 base and J lost 7; bases outside the gene matches: 8. Germline V lookup: CDR1 SEHNR, CDR2 FQNEAQ (reference sequence). The CDR3 consists of 16 residues.

The source is a person between 18 and 60 years old who received the Ad26.COV2.S COVID-19 vaccine or a placebo. This chain uses TRBV7-9 with TRBJ1-4, with 8 bases aligning to TRBD1. The specimen was peripheral blood, collected in a trial of Ad26.COV2.S vaccine versus placebo. CDR3 coding DNA: TGTGCCAGCAGCTTAGTAATCGGACAGGGAGGTGAAAAACTGTTTTTT. Protein sequence: CASSLVIGQGGEKLFF.